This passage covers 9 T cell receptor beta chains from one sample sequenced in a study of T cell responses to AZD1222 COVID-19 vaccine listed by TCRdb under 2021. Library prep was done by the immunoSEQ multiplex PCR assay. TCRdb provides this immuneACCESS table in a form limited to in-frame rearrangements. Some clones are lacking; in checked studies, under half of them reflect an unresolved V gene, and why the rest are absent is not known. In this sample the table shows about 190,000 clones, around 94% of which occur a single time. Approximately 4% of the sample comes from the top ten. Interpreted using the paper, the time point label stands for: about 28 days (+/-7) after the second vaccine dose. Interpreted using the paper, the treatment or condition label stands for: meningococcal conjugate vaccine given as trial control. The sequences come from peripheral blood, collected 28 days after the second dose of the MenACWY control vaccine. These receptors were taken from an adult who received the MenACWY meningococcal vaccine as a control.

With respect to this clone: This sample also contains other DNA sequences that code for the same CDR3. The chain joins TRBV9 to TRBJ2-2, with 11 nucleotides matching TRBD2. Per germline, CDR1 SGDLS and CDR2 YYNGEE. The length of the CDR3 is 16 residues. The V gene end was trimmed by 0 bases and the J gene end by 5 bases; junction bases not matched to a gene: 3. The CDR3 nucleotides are TGTGCCAGCAGCGTAGGGCTAGCGGGAGGTACCGGGGAGCTGTTTTTT. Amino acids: CASSVGLAGGTGELFF. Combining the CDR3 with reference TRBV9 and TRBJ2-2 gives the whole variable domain DSGVTQTPKHLITATGQRVTLRCSPRSGDLSVYWYQQSLDQGLQFLIQYYNGEERAKGNILERFSAQQFPDLHSELNLSSLELGDSALYFCASSVGLAGGTGELFFGEGSRLTVL.

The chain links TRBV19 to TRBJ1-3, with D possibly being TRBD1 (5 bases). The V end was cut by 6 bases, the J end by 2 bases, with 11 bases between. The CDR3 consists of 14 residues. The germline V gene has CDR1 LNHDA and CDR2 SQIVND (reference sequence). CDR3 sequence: CASSFRAPGNTIYF. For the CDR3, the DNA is TGTGCCAGTAGCTTCAGGGCTCCTGGAAACACCATATATTTT.

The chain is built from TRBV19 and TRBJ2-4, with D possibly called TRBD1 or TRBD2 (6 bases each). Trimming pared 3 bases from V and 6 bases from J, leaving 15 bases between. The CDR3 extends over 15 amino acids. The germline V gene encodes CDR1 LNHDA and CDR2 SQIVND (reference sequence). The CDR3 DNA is TGTGCCAGTAGTATGGTTGGAGGGGGGTCAAACATTCAGTACTTC. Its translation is CASSMVGGGSNIQYF. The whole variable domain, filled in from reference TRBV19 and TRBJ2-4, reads DGGITQSPKYLFRKEGQNVTLSCEQNLNHDAMYWYRQDPGQGLRLIYYSQIVNDFQKGDIAEGYSVSREKKESFPLTVTSAQKNPTAFYLCASSMVGGGSNIQYFGAGTRLSVL.

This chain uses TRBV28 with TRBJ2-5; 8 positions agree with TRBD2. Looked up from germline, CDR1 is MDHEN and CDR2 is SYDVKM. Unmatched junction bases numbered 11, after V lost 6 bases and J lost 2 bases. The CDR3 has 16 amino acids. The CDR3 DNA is TGTGCCAGCAGCCTAAATCGCGCTAGCGGGCAAGAGACCCAGTACTTC. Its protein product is CASSLNRASGQETQYF.

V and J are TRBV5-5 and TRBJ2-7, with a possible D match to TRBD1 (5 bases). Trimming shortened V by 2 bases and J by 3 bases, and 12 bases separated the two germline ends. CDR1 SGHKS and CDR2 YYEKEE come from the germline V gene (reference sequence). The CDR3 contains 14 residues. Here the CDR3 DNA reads TGTGCCAGCAGCTTTAGACAGTCTCGCTACGAGCAGTACTTC. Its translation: CASSFRQSRYEQYF.

CDR3 region: CASSPVGGAGTEAFF. For the CDR3, the DNA is TGTGCCAGCAGCCCGGTTGGGGGCGCGGGCACTGAAGCTTTCTTT. The rearrangement links TRBV4-2 to TRBJ1-1; D perhaps matches TRBD1 (6 bases). Per germline, CDR1 LGHNA and CDR2 YNFKEQ. Trimming removed 4 bases at V and 4 bases at J, with 16 bases between. This CDR3 contains 15 residues.

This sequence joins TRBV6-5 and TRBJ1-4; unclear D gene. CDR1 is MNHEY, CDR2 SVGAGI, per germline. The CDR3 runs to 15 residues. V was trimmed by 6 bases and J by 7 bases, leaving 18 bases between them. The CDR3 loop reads CASSTMTGLREKLFF. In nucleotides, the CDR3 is TGTGCCAGCAGCACCATGACTGGGCTTCGTGAAAAACTGTTTTTT.

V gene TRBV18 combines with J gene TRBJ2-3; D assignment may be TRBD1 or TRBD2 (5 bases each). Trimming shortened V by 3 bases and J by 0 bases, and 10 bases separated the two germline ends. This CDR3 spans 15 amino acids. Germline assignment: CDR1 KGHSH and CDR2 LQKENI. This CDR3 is CASSPLGDSTDTQYF. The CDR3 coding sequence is TGTGCCAGCTCACCGTTGGGGGATAGCACAGATACGCAGTATTTT.

CDR3 region: CASSVGASSYEQYF. CDR3 DNA: TGTGCCAGCAGCGTAGGGGCTAGCTCCTACGAGCAGTACTTC. This rearrangement joins TRBV9 to TRBJ2-7; D remains ambiguous. Trimming removed 0 bases at V and 0 bases at J, with 7 bases between. In germline, CDR1 is SGDLS, CDR2 YYNGEE. This CDR3 region has 14 residues.